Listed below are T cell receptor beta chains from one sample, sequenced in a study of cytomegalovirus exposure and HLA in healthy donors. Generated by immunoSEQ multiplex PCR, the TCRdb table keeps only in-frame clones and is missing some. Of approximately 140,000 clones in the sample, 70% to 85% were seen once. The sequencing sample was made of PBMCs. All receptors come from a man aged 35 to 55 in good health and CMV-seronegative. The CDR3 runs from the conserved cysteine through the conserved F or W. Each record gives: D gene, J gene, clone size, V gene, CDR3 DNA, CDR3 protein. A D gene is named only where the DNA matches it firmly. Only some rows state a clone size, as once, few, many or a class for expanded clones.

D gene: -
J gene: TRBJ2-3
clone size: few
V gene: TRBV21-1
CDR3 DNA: TGTGCCAGCAGCAAAGTGGGGACTAGCGGGGGAGATACGCAGTATTTT
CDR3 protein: CASSKVGTSGGDTQYF

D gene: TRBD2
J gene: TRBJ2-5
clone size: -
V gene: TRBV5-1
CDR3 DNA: TGCGCCAGCAGTGGACTAGCGGGGGAGGAGCAGTACTTC
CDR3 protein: CASSGLAGEEQYF

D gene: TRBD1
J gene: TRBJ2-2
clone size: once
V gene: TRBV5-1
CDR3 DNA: TGCGCCAGCAGCTTGGCTGGGACAGGGGGTCACGGGGAGCTGTTTTTT
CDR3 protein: CASSLAGTGGHGELFF

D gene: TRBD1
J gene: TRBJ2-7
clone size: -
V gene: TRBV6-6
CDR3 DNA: TGTGCCAGCTGGAGACAGGGGAACTACGAGCAGTACTTC
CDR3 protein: CASWRQGNYEQYF

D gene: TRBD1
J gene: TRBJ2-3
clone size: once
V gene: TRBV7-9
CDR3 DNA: TGTGCCAGCAGCTCGGGACAGCTGAGCACAGATACGCAGTATTTT
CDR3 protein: CASSSGQLSTDTQYF

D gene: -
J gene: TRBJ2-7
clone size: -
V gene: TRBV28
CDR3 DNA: TGTGCCAGCAGCGACAGCTACGAGCAGTACTTC
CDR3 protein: CASSDSYEQYF

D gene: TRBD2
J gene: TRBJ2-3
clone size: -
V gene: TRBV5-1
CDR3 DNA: TGCGCCAGCAGTGGGGGAGGGGTCGGCACAGATACGCAGTATTTT
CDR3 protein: CASSGGGVGTDTQYF

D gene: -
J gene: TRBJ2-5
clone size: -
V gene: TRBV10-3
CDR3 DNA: TGTGCCATCAGTGCGGCAGACAGCCAAGAGACCCAGTACTTC
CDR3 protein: CAISAADSQETQYF

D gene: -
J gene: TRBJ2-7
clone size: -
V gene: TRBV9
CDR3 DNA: TGTGCCAGCAGCCCATTCGGCGAGGGGGGGGCAGCCTACGAGCAGTACTTC
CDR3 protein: CASSPFGEGGAAYEQYF

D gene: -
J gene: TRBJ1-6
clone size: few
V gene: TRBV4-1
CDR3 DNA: TGCGCCAGCAGCCAAACAGGGAGCTCCTATAATTCACCCCTCCACTTT
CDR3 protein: CASSQTGSSYNSPLHF

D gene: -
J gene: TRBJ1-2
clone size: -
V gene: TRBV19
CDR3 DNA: TGTGCCAGTAGTATTCAGGGAATCGATGGCTACACCTTC
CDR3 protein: CASSIQGIDGYTF

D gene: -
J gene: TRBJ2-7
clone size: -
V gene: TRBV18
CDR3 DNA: TGTGCCAGCTCACCCGGAGAAGAGTACGAGCAGTACTTC
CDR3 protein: CASSPGEEYEQYF

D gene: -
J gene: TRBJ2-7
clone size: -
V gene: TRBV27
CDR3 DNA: TGTGCCAGCAGAAAACAGGGTTCTTGGGTCTACGAGCAGTACTTC
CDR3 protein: CASRKQGSWVYEQYF

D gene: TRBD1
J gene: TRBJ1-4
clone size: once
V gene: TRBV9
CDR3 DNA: TGTGCCAGCAGCGTCGGATCCCAGGGGGCATTCGAAAAACTGTTTTTT
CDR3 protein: CASSVGSQGAFEKLFF

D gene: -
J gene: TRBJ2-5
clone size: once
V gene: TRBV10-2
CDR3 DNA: TGCGCCAGCAGGGGCGTTGAGACCCAGTACTTC
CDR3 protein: CASRGVETQYF

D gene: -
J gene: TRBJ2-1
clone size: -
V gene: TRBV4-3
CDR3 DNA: TGCGCCAGCAGCCAAGATGGAGTAGCGGCGTACAATGAGCAGTTCTTC
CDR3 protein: CASSQDGVAAYNEQFF

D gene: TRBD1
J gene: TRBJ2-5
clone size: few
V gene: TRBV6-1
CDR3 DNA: TGTGCCAGCAGTGAAAGGAGGTTCGACAGGGCCAGAGAGACCCAGTACTTC
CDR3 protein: CASSERRFDRARETQYF

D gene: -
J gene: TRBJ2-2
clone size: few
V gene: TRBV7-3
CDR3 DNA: TGTGCCAGCAGACCTGACAGGAACACCGGGGAGCTGTTTTTT
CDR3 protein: CASRPDRNTGELFF

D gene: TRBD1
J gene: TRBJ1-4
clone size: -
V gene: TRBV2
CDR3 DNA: TGTGCCAGCAGTGAGTACGGGACAGCAACTAATGAAAAACTGTTTTTT
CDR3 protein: CASSEYGTATNEKLFF

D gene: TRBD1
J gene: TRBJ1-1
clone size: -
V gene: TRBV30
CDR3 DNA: TGTGCCTGGTCACCTCAGGGGGGAGGCACTGAAGCTTTCTTT
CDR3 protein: CAWSPQGGGTEAFF

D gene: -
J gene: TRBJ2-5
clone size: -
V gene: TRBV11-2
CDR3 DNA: TGTGCCAGCAGCTTAGGTACGTGGGAGCAGTACTTC
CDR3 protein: CASSLGTWEQYF

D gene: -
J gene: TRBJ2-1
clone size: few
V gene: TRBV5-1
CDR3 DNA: TGCGCCAGCAGCTTGGAGGGACTGAGCTCCTACAATGAGCAGTTCTTC
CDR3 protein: CASSLEGLSSYNEQFF

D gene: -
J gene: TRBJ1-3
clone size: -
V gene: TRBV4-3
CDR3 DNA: TGCGCCAGCAGCCAAGATGCAGGGATTATCTCTGGAAACACCATATATTTT
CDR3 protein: CASSQDAGIISGNTIYF

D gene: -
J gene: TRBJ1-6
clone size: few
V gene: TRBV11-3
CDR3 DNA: TGTGCCAGCAGCTTAGGTCGGCAGGGGAATTCACCCCTCCACTTT
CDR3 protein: CASSLGRQGNSPLHF

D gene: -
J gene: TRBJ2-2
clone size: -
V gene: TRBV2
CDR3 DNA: TGTGCCAGCAGTGGCGGACTTTTGAACACCGGGGAGCTGTTTTTT
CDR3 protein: CASSGGLLNTGELFF

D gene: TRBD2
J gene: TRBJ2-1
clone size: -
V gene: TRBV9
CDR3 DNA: TGTGCCAGCAGCGTAGATGAAACACGGGAGGGCCAATACAATGAGCAGTTCTTC
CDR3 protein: CASSVDETREGQYNEQFF

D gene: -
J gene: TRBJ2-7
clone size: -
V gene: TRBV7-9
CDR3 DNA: TGTGCCAGCAGCCAAGAGGCCTGGAACTACGAGCAGTACTTC
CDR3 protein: CASSQEAWNYEQYF

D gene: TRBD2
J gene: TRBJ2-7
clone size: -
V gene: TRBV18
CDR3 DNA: TGTGCCAGCTCACCAGGTTTTCAAGCGGGAGACTACGAGCAGTACTTC
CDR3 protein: CASSPGFQAGDYEQYF

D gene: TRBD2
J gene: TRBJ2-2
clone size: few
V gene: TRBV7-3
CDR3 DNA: TGTGCCAGCAGTACCCTAGCGGCGAACACCGGGGAGCTGTTTTTT
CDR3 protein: CASSTLAANTGELFF

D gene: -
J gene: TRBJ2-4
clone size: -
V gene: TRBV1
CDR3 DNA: TGCACCAGCAGCTCGCCGGCAGCTAGCTACGCCAAAAACATTCAGTACTTC
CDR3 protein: CTSSSPAASYAKNIQYF

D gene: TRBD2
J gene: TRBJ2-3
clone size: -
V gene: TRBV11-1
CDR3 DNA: TGTGCCAGCAGCTTAACGGGAGGGCTCGAGAGGGCAGATACGCAGTATTTT
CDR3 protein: CASSLTGGLERADTQYF

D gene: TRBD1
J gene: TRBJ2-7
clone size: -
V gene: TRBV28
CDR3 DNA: TGTGCCAGCACGCACCGCGCCGGGACAGGAGCCTACGAGCAGTACTTC
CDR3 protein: CASTHRAGTGAYEQYF

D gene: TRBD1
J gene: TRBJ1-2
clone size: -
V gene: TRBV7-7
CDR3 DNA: TGTGCCACCCAACGTTTTCGGGACAGGGATAATACGGGTGGCTACACCTTC
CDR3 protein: CATQRFRDRDNTGGYTF

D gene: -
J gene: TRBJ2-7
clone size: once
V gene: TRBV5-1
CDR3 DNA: TGCGCCAGCAGCTTGGCTAGCTCCTACGAGCAGTACTTC
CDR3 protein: CASSLASSYEQYF

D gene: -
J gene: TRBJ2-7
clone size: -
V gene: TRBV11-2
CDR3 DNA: TGTGCCAGCAGCTTAGATTCAGGGGCCTACGAGCAGTACTTC
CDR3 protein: CASSLDSGAYEQYF

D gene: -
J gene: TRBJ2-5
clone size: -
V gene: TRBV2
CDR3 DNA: TGTGCCAGCAGAGAACAGGCTTCCAGGGGAAGCCAAGAGACCCAGTACTTC
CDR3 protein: CASREQASRGSQETQYF

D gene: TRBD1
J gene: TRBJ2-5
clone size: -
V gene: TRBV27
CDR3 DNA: TGTGCCAGCAGTTTAGTTACTCCCGCAGGGGGGACCCAGTACTTC
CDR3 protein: CASSLVTPAGGTQYF

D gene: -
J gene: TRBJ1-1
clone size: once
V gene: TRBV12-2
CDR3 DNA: TGTGCAAGTCGCCCCCCCGGACAGGGCACTGAAGCTTTCTTT
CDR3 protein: CASRPPGQGTEAFF

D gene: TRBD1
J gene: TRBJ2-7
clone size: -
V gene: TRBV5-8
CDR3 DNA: TGTGCCAGCAGCTTCTGGACAGGGGGTGTATACGAGCAGTACTTC
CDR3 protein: CASSFWTGGVYEQYF

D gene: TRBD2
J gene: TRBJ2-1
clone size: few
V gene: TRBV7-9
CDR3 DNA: TGTGCCAGCAGTCAAAGGCGGGAGTCGTACAATGAGCAGTTCTTC
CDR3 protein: CASSQRRESYNEQFF

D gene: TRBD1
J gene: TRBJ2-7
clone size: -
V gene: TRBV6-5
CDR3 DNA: TGTGCCAGCCGGCCCGGGGCAGGGGGCCACGAGCAGTACTTC
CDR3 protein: CASRPGAGGHEQYF

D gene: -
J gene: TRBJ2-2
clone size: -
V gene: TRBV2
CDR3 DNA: TGTGCCAGCAGTGGAGGCATCACCGGGGAGCTGTTTTTT
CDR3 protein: CASSGGITGELFF

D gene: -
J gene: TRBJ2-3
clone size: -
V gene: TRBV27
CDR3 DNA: TGTGCCAGCAGATTTACAGGGGATACGCAGTATTTT
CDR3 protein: CASRFTGDTQYF

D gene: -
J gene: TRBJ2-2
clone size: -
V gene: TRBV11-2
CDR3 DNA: TGTGCCAGCAGCTTAACGGCGGGGCTTGAATTT
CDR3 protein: CASSLTAGLEF

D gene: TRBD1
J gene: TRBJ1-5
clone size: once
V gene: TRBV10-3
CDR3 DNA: TGTGCCATCAGTGAGGACAGGGGCGTTCAGCCCCAGCATTTT
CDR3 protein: CAISEDRGVQPQHF

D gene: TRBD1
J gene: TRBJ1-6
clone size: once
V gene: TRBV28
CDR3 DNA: TGTGCCAGCAGTTTACGACCGGGACAGGGATATAATTCACCCCTCCACTTT
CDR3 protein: CASSLRPGQGYNSPLHF

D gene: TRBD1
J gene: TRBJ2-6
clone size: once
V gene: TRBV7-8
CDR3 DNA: TGTGCCAGCAGCTTAGGGAACAGGGGGCTCCCTGGGGCCAACGGCCTGACTTTC
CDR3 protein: CASSLGNRGLPGANGLTF